These T cell receptor beta chains were read from a single sample in a study of shared clonotypes between healthy human individuals. Generated by immunoSEQ multiplex PCR, the TCRdb table keeps only in-frame clones and is missing some. The repertoire has some 740,000 clones, about 91% of them found once; the top ten carry 24%. The sequencing input was naive CD8+ T cells sorted from blood. These receptors originate from a man younger than 40 in good health. Each CDR3 is given with its conserved first and last residue. D genes are given only for firm matches. Clone size, where shown, is once, few, many, or a class for clones that have expanded.

D gene	V gene	J gene	clone size	CDR3 DNA	CDR3 protein
NA	TRBV7-9	TRBJ1-6	NA	TGTGCCAGCAGCCCCTGGGGTGGGGCCGAAAATTCACCCCTCCACTTT	CASSPWGGAENSPLHF
NA	TRBV5-1	TRBJ2-7	NA	TGCGCCAGCAGCTTTCGGGTTCGAGGGCGGGAGCAGTACTTC	CASSFRVRGREQYF
NA	TRBV27	TRBJ2-2	NA	TGTGCCAGCAGTTTGGGCTCCGGGGAGCTGTTTTTT	CASSLGSGELFF
NA	TRBV7-8	TRBJ2-5	NA	TGTGCCAGCAGCTTAGGGAACCCCAGTTCCGCTAAGCGGACCCAGTACTTC	CASSLGNPSSAKRTQYF
NA	TRBV7-9	TRBJ1-2	NA	TGTGCCAGCAGCTTACCCGGGGGGGAATGGAACTATGGCTACACCTTC	CASSLPGGEWNYGYTF
NA	TRBV5-4	TRBJ2-2	NA	TGTGCCAGCAGCTTTCTAAATGACCTTAACACCGGGGAGCTGTTTTTT	CASSFLNDLNTGELFF
NA	TRBV7-9	TRBJ1-1	NA	TGTGCCAGCAGCTTAGAAATTAGGGATGGGAACACTGAAGCTTTCTTT	CASSLEIRDGNTEAFF
NA	TRBV27	TRBJ2-1	NA	TGTGCCAGCAGTCTACACAATGAGCAGTTCTTC	CASSLHNEQFF
NA	TRBV7-2	TRBJ2-1	NA	TGTGCCAGCAGCTCCCCCCTGGGGGTAAGCTCCTACAATGAGCAGTTCTTC	CASSSPLGVSSYNEQFF
NA	TRBV2	TRBJ1-1	NA	TGTGCCAGCAGTGAACTAATGAACACTGAAGCTTTCTTT	CASSELMNTEAFF
NA	TRBV6-5	TRBJ1-1	NA	TGTGCCAGCAGTTACGGGGGTTACAACACTGAAGCTTTCTTT	CASSYGGYNTEAFF
TRBD2	TRBV6-1	TRBJ2-3	NA	TGTGCCAGCAGTGAAGGGGTAGCGGGGGGGTTTAGCACAGATACGCAGTATTTT	CASSEGVAGGFSTDTQYF
TRBD2	TRBV4-3	TRBJ2-1	once	TGCGCCAGCAGCCAAGACACGGGACTAAAGCACGATGAGCAGTTCTTC	CASSQDTGLKHDEQFF
NA	TRBV7-9	TRBJ1-5	few	TGTGCCAGCAGCTTAGCCGGGAACGGTAGCAATCAGCCCCAGCATTTT	CASSLAGNGSNQPQHF
TRBD2	TRBV7-2	TRBJ2-3	NA	TGTGCCAGCAGCTCACGGACTAGCGGGACTTTCACAGATACGCAGTATTTT	CASSSRTSGTFTDTQYF
NA	TRBV5-4	TRBJ1-1	once	TGTGCCAGCAGCTTGGATGTGGATATTACTGAAGCTTTCTTT	CASSLDVDITEAFF
NA	TRBV4-1	TRBJ2-7	NA	TGCGCCAGCAGCCATAGGTCCGGCTACGAGCAGTACTTC	CASSHRSGYEQYF
NA	TRBV9	TRBJ2-1	few	TGTGCCAGCAGCGTAGCGGGTTGGGCGGAGCCCCCCTACAATGAGCAGTTCTTC	CASSVAGWAEPPYNEQFF
NA	TRBV18	TRBJ2-2	NA	TGTGCCAGCTCACCATCAGGGGCTGTGGAGCTGTTTTTT	CASSPSGAVELFF
TRBD1	TRBV5-3	TRBJ2-2	NA	TGTGCCAGAAGCGCATTCGCCTTAGAACAGGGGAATTACACCGGGGAGCTGTTTTTT	CARSAFALEQGNYTGELFF
TRBD1	TRBV29-1	TRBJ2-7	once	TGCAGCGTTGAGGGTTTAGGCAGGGGGAGCTCCTACGAGCAGTACTTC	CSVEGLGRGSSYEQYF
TRBD2	TRBV6-6	TRBJ2-1	NA	TGTGCCAGCAGTCAAACTAGCGGCGAGCAGTTCTTC	CASSQTSGEQFF
TRBD2	TRBV9	TRBJ2-1	once	TGTGCCAGCAGCGTAGCGAATAGCGGGAAAGGGAATGAGCAGTTCTTC	CASSVANSGKGNEQFF
NA	TRBV20-1	TRBJ2-7	NA	TGCAGTGCTCCCGATCTCTACGAGCAGTACTTC	CSAPDLYEQYF
NA	TRBV28	TRBJ1-2	NA	TGTGCCAGCAGTTTATTGAGGGAGCGCAATGGCTACACCTTC	CASSLLRERNGYTF
TRBD1	TRBV11-2	TRBJ2-1	NA	TGTGCCAGCAGCTCTCATCGACTGGACAGGGGGCAATACAATGAGCAGTTCTTC	CASSSHRLDRGQYNEQFF
TRBD1	TRBV7-9	TRBJ1-2	NA	TGTGCCAGCAGCTCAAACCCGGGACAGGTCTATGGCTACACCTTC	CASSSNPGQVYGYTF
TRBD2	TRBV11-2	TRBJ2-7	NA	TGTGCCAGCAGCTTTGGCCCTAGCGGGAGTTCTTTCTACGAGCAGTACTTC	CASSFGPSGSSFYEQYF
TRBD2	TRBV28	TRBJ2-2	NA	TGTGCCAGCAGTTTATTCTGGACTAGCGGGAGGGTCACCGGGGAGCTGTTTTTT	CASSLFWTSGRVTGELFF
TRBD1	TRBV7-9	TRBJ2-3	NA	TGTGCCAGCAGCGCCAGCTGGGACAGGGGGCTTTGGGGCACAGATACGCAGTATTTT	CASSASWDRGLWGTDTQYF
TRBD1	TRBV14	TRBJ2-1	NA	TGTGCCAGCAGCCCCCTTCGGGACAGCTCCTACAATGAGCAGTTCTTC	CASSPLRDSSYNEQFF
NA	TRBV5-1	TRBJ2-1	NA	TGCGCCAGCAGCCCATGGACAGCGGCGGAGGATGAGCAGTTCTTC	CASSPWTAAEDEQFF
NA	TRBV7-9	TRBJ2-2	NA	TGTGCCAGCAGCTTAGAGAGGACACCGGTTACCGGGGAGCTGTTTTTT	CASSLERTPVTGELFF
NA	TRBV9	TRBJ1-1	NA	TGTGCCAGCAGCGCTTCCACGGGAACTGAAGCTTTCTTT	CASSASTGTEAFF
NA	TRBV18	TRBJ2-7	NA	TGTGCCAGCTCACTACAGGTACCCTCCTACGAGCAGTACTTC	CASSLQVPSYEQYF
NA	TRBV5-4	TRBJ1-1	NA	TGTGCCAGCAGCTTCGGCCCGCAAGAGGGAACTGAAGCTTTCTTT	CASSFGPQEGTEAFF
TRBD1	TRBV28	TRBJ1-1	NA	TGTGCCAGCAGTTTGCGAGGGGGCCCTGAAGCTTTCTTT	CASSLRGGPEAFF
NA	TRBV7-9	TRBJ2-7	NA	TGTGCCAGCAGCCCAGGGGTGGACGCCTCCTACGAGCAGTACTTC	CASSPGVDASYEQYF
TRBD2	TRBV28	TRBJ2-3	NA	TGTGCCAGCAGTTTAGGGACTAGCGGGAAAGATACGCAGTATTTT	CASSLGTSGKDTQYF
TRBD1	TRBV28	TRBJ2-5	NA	TGTGCCAGCAGTACTCGGGACAGGCCGGACCAAGAGACCCAGTACTTC	CASSTRDRPDQETQYF
TRBD2	TRBV5-6	TRBJ2-1	NA	TGTGCCAGCAGCTTAGAACTAGCGGGAGCACGGAGCTACAATGAGCAGTTCTTC	CASSLELAGARSYNEQFF
NA	TRBV7-2	TRBJ2-7	NA	TGTGCCAGCAGCCTTCGATGGAGGGGAGTCGACGAGCAGTACTTC	CASSLRWRGVDEQYF
TRBD2	TRBV7-2	TRBJ2-3	once	TGTGCCAGCAGCAAACCGGCTAGCGGGGAAGATACGCAGTATTTT	CASSKPASGEDTQYF
NA	TRBV21-1	TRBJ1-4	NA	TGTGCCAACCGCCTACAGGGAGGACGGGAAAAACTGTTTTTT	CANRLQGGREKLFF